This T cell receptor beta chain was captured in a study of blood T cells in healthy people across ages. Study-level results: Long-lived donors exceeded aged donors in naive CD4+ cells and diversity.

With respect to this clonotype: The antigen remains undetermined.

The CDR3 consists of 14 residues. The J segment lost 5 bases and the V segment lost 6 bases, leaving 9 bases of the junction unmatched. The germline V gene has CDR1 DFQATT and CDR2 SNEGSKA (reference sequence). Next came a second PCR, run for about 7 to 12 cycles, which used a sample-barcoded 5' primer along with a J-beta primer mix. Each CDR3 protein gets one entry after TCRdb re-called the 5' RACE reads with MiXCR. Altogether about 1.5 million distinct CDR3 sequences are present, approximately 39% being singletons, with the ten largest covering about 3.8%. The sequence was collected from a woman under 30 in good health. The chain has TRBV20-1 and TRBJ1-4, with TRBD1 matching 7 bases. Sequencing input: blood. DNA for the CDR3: TGCAGTGCGCCGACAGGGTGGGAGAATGAAAAACTGTTTTTT. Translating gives CSAPTGWENEKLFF.